This TCR beta chain was sequenced during a study of T-cell reconstitution after alpha-beta-depleted transplantation in children. General observations from the study: Several hundred expanded graft clones reportedly supplied alpha-beta T cells about two months after transplant. High day-60 TCRbeta diversity in some patients came from surviving recipient T cells and thymic progenitors. T-cell counts and diversity at one year following transplant were attributed mainly to newly produced T cells.

As it was prepared, the TCRbeta library received unique molecular identifiers. One entry per CDR3 protein, called by TCRdb with MiXCR from the PCR reads. The repertoire holds approximately 650,000 distinct CDR3 sequences, roughly 13% seen once, with 0.79% in the top ten. A word on this clonotype: As yet, its antigen is unknown.

CDR1 and CDR2 from the germline V gene are MNHEY and SMNVEV (reference sequence). This CDR3 region has 15 residues. V trimming: 3 bases; J trimming: 0 bases; junction bases outside the gene matches: 3. This chain connects TRBV27 to TRBJ2-5, with 8 bases aligning to TRBD2. This specimen consisted of PBMCs, obtained before TCRalphabeta/CD19-depleted stem cell transplant. The source is a girl aged 2-10 years with congenital amegakaryocytic thrombocytopenia, due to receive a stem cell transplant. CDR3 amino acids: CASSFPSGYQETQYF. The CDR3, as DNA: TGTGCCAGCAGTTTTCCTAGCGGGTACCAAGAGACCCAGTACTTC.